Below, 31 T cell receptor beta chains from the same sample are listed, as sequenced in a study of molecular identifiers for immune sequencing clone quantification. TCRdb reprocessed the PCR reads via MiXCR and lists one record per CDR3 protein. The sample lists about 35,000 distinct CDR3 sequences, roughly 18% occurring once. Input material: naive CD8+ T cells from blood, with Jurkat cell RNA spiked in. Subset noted: FACS-sorted CD8+CD4-CCR7+CD45RA+ naive T cells. These receptors all stem from a human donor in good health. Some libraries in this study had Jurkat cell RNA spiked in.

This rearrangement joins TRBV19 to TRBJ2-1, with D unresolved. This CDR3 contains 14 residues. Germline V gene sequence: CDR1 LNHDA, CDR2 SQIVND (reference sequence). The V end was cut by 5 bases, the J end by 4 bases, with 12 bases between. The CDR3 DNA reads TGTGCCAGTAGTCCTGGTGGCGGATACAATGAGCAGTTCTTC. Its protein is CASSPGGGYNEQFF.

This clonotype was found many times. This chain uses TRBV4-3 with TRBJ2-1; 8 nucleotides match TRBD2. The CDR3 is 13 amino acids. Germline CDR1 is LGHNA and CDR2 is YSLEER. The V segment lost 4 bases and the J segment 9 bases; nucleotides outside the gene matches: 5. CDR3 amino acids: CASSPVAGSEQFF. In DNA form, the CDR3 reads TGCGCCAGCAGCCCTGTAGCGGGATCTGAGCAGTTCTTC.

This clonotype has at least ten counts. The genes are TRBV20-1 and TRBJ2-1, with D possibly matching TRBD1 (6 bases). This CDR3 spans 12 amino acids. Between the trimmed V and J ends, which lost 0 bases and 9 bases, there was a span of 9 bases. Germline V CDR1 and CDR2: DFQATT, SNEGSKA (reference sequence). The CDR3 loop reads CSARDWGPEQFF. CDR3 nucleotide sequence: TGCAGTGCTAGAGATTGGGGGCCTGAGCAGTTCTTC.

Ten or more counts support this clonotype. This chain links TRBV2 with TRBJ2-7, with D possibly called TRBD1 or TRBD2 (5 bases each). V lost 11 bases, J lost 6 bases, and 14 bases lay in between. From germline, CDR1 is SNHLY and CDR2 FYNNEI. The CDR3 spans 11 residues. The CDR3 is CAGGRRSEQYF. DNA of the CDR3: TGTGCCGGGGGTAGACGGAGCGAGCAGTACTTC. The complete variable domain, with remaining parts taken from reference TRBV2 and TRBJ2-7, reads EPEVTQTPSHQVTQMGQEVILRCVPISNHLYFYWYRQILGQKVEFLVSFYNNEISEKSEIFDDQFSVERPDGSNFTLKIRSTKLEDSAMYFCAGGRRSEQYFGPGTRLTVT.

This clonotype was counted ten times or more. J is TRBJ2-2 and V is TRBV7-8, with 7 bases matching TRBD1. This CDR3 is built from 15 residues. With V trimmed by 2 bases and J by 6 bases, 6 bases remained unmatched. Germline V lookup: CDR1 SGHVS, CDR2 FQNEAQ. CDR3 in DNA: TGTGCCAGCAGCTTAAGGACAGGCAAGGCCGGGGAGCTGTTTTTT. It encodes CASSLRTGKAGELFF.

Many counts were recorded for this clonotype. The rearrangement links TRBV4-3 to TRBJ2-2, with D possibly TRBD1 on 5 matching bases. Between the trimmed V and J ends, which lost 0 bases and 5 bases, there was a span of 10 bases. The CDR3 is made up of 15 amino acids. Per the germline V gene, CDR1 is LGHNA and CDR2 is YSLEER. The CDR3 loop is CASSQDLTATGELFF. DNA for the CDR3: TGCGCCAGCAGCCAAGATCTGACAGCAACCGGGGAGCTGTTTTTT.

This clonotype appeared many times. The chain employs TRBV7-6 and TRBJ2-2; D is ambiguous. The CDR3 sequence is 13 residues long. Germline assignment: CDR1 SGHVS and CDR2 FNYEAQ. V was cut by 2 bases and J by 5 bases, with 6 bases left in between. The CDR3 is CASSLYVTGELFF. CDR3 DNA: TGTGCCAGCAGCTTATACGTTACCGGGGAGCTGTTTTTT.

This clonotype was detected a few times. The chain joins TRBV6-5 to TRBJ2-7; 7 nucleotides line up with TRBD1. The ends lost 6 bases at V and 2 bases at J; junction bases unmatched: 1. Per germline, CDR1 MNHEY and CDR2 SVGAGI. The length of the CDR3 is 12 residues. The CDR3 loop is CASRGQTYEQYF. The CDR3 DNA sequence: TGTGCCAGCAGGGGACAGACCTACGAGCAGTACTTC.

The sample holds many counts of this clonotype. The V call is TRBV21-1, the J call TRBJ2-7; TRBD1 was called by the table and not checked on the DNA. TRBV21-1 is a documented pseudogene. The CDR3 runs to 15 residues. The CDR3, as DNA: TGTGCCAGCAGCAAAGGACCGGGGGTCCTCGAGGAGCAGTACTTC. Its protein is CASSKGPGVLEEQYF.

This clonotype was seen many times. This chain connects TRBV7-9 to TRBJ2-7; 8 bases map to TRBD1. The V gene's germline CDR1 is SEHNR and CDR2 FQNEAQ (reference sequence). The V and J ends lost 5 bases and 6 bases, in that order; junction bases with no gene match: 6. The CDR3 runs 13 residues. The CDR3, as DNA: TGTGCCAGCAGCCCACCAGGGGGCTTCGAGCAGTACTTC. This translates into CASSPPGGFEQYF.

This clonotype was picked up a small number of times. This may arise from a read error, as a much more abundant clone is one base away. The chain recombines TRBV7-9 with TRBJ2-6; D remains unclear. The germline V gene encodes CDR1 SEHNR and CDR2 FQNEAQ (reference sequence). The V gene lost 8 bases and the J gene lost 0 bases, with 11 bases spanning the gap. This CDR3 is built from 15 residues. The CDR3 loop reads CASGRQVSGANVLTF. The CDR3 nucleotides are TGTGCCAGCGGTAGACAAGTCTCTGGGGCCAACGTCCTGACTTTC.

This clonotype came up many times. The chain has TRBV11-2 and TRBJ2-3, with a tentative D call TRBD2 (5 bases). The V gene's germline CDR1 is SGHAT and CDR2 FQNNGV. The CDR3 consists of 15 residues. V was trimmed by 3 bases and J by 3 bases, leaving 13 bases between them. The CDR3 loop reads CASSLRVRRTDTQYF. CDR3 in DNA: TGTGCCAGCAGCTTGCGGGTTCGTCGAACAGATACGCAGTATTTT.

This clonotype has ten or more counts. In DNA, the CDR3 is TGTGCCAGCAGAAACAATGAGCAGTTCTTC. It specifies CASRNNEQFF. This chain links TRBV6-1 with TRBJ2-1; D is unresolved. The germline V gene encodes CDR1 MNHNS and CDR2 SASEGT. The CDR3 is 10 amino acids. V was shortened by 6 bases and J by 5 bases, with 2 bases between the two germline ends.

This clonotype has a handful of counts. A much larger clone differs from this one at a single base, so this may be a read error. The chain links TRBV12-3 or TRBV12-4 to TRBJ2-7; TRBD2 is a possible D gene (5 bases). This CDR3 is 15 amino acids long. CDR3 in amino acids: CASSKEAGSSDEQCF. CDR3 sequence (DNA): TGTGCCAGCAGTAAAGAGGCGGGCAGTTCCGACGAGCAGTGCTTC.

This clonotype has at least ten counts. This chain joins TRBV27 and TRBJ2-1, with D uncertain. The CDR3 runs to 14 residues. The V and J ends lost 3 bases and 4 bases respectively, with 10 bases between them. CDR1 is MNHEY, CDR2 SMNVEV, per germline (reference sequence). CDR3 DNA: TGTGCCAGCAGTTTGGCAGGAGAGTACAATGAGCAGTTCTTC. As protein: CASSLAGEYNEQFF.

This clonotype was detected ten times or more. V is TRBV5-1 and J is TRBJ2-1; D uncertain. Germline V gene sequence: CDR1 SGHRS, CDR2 YFSETQ. The length of the CDR3 is 12 residues. Trimming stripped 2 bases from V and 7 bases from J, with 7 bases between. The CDR3 DNA follows: TGCGCCAGCAGCTTATCGAGGAATGAGCAGTTCTTC. It translates to CASSLSRNEQFF.

Note on this clonotype: This may be a read error, as it is one base from a much larger clone. The CDR3 protein is CASSVKGTGSQETQYF. For the CDR3, the DNA is TGTGCCAGCAGCGTAAAAGGGACAGGAAGTCAAGAGACCCAGTACTTC. The J gene is TRBJ2-5, the V gene TRBV9; TRBD1 agrees at 8 bases. Trimming at V came to 1 base and at J to 2 bases, leaving 7 bases not matched to a gene. The CDR3 runs to 16 residues. The germline gives CDR1 SGDLS, CDR2 YYNGEE.

As for this clonotype: Given a much more abundant clone one base away, this may be a read error. This chain joins TRBV27 and TRBJ2-7; 7 bases fit TRBD2. The J segment lost 3 bases and the V segment lost 1 base, leaving 9 bases of the junction unmatched. Germline CDR1 reads MNHEY; CDR2 reads SMNVEV (reference sequence). The CDR3 is 16 residues long. DNA of the CDR3: TGTGCCAGCAGTTTATTCTGGGGGAGGGCCCACTACGAGCAGTACTTC. Amino acids: CASSLFWGRAHYEQYF.

The chain employs TRBV7-8 and TRBJ2-7; D remains ambiguous. The CDR3 sequence is 11 residues long. V shed 5 bases and J shed 2 bases, with 4 bases lying between them. The germline gives CDR1 SGHVS, CDR2 FQNEAQ. The CDR3 coding sequence is TGTGCCAGCAGCATCACCTACGAGCAGTACTTC. Translated: CASSITYEQYF.

V and J are TRBV4-1 and TRBJ2-7; either TRBD1 or TRBD2 may fit D (5 bases each). The CDR3 covers 15 residues. Trimming removed 0 bases from V and 3 bases from J, with 12 bases in between. Germline values: CDR1 MGHRA, CDR2 YSYEKL. This chain's CDR3 is CASSQEGTPGYEQYF. The CDR3 DNA is TGCGCCAGCAGCCAAGAAGGGACCCCGGGCTACGAGCAGTACTTC.

This clonotype was seen many times. The chain couples TRBV7-8 to TRBJ2-7, with 11 nucleotides matching TRBD2. Germline loops: CDR1 SGHVS, CDR2 FQNEAQ. There are 15 residues in the CDR3. The V gene end was trimmed by 4 bases and the J gene end by 2 bases; junction bases not matched to a gene: 4. The DNA of the CDR3 is TGTGCCAGCAGCTCGGGACTAGCGGTGGCCTACGAGCAGTACTTC. This codes for CASSSGLAVAYEQYF.

The rearrangement uses TRBV11-2 and TRBJ2-3, with 7 positions matching TRBD2. CDR1 and CDR2 from the germline V gene are SGHAT and FQNNGV. CDR3 size: 16 residues. The V and J ends lost 1 base and 2 bases, in that order; junction bases with no gene match: 6. The CDR3 nucleotides are TGTGCCAGCAGCTTAGTCAGCGGGGCCTTCACAGATACGCAGTATTTT. Translating it yields CASSLVSGAFTDTQYF. The full variable domain, with the rest looked up from reference TRBV11-2 and TRBJ2-3, is EAGVAQSPRYKIIEKRQSVAFWCNPISGHATLYWYQQILGQGPKLLIQFQNNGVVDDSQLPKDRFSAERLKGVDSTLKIQPAKLEDSAVYLCASSLVSGAFTDTQYFGPGTRLTVL.

This clonotype was observed many times. The rearrangement uses TRBV3-1 and TRBJ1-4; D remains unclear. Germline values: CDR1 LGHDT, CDR2 YNNKEL (reference sequence). V was cut by 2 bases and J by 7 bases, with 14 bases left in between. This CDR3 has 15 amino acids. CDR3 bases: TGTGCCAGCAGCCAAATGGGGTATAGGGCTGAAAAACTGTTTTTT. The encoded protein is CASSQMGYRAEKLFF.

CDR3 loop: CASSPGQSSYEQYF. Written as DNA, the CDR3 is TGTGCCAGCTCACCCGGACAGTCCTCCTACGAGCAGTACTTC. The chain has TRBV18 and TRBJ2-7, with D perhaps TRBD1 (6 bases). Trimming left V 3 bases short and J 0 bases short, with 9 bases between. CDR1 and CDR2 (germline): KGHSH, LQKENI. CDR3 size: 14 residues.

This clonotype was picked up a small number of times. A read error may account for a junction end that differs from germline. The CDR3: CSVGTGRRSYNKQFF. The CDR3, as DNA: TGCAGCGTTGGGACAGGACGGAGGTCCTACAATAAGCAGTTCTTC. The gene calls are TRBV29-1 and TRBJ2-1; 7 bases map to TRBD1. The CDR3 has 15 residues. CDR1 is SQVTM and CDR2 is ANQGSEA in the germline V gene.

This clonotype was found a few times. This may be a read error: a much more frequent sequence differs by one nucleotide. This rearrangement joins TRBV2 to TRBJ2-2, with D perhaps being TRBD1 or TRBD2 (6 bases each). CDR3 length equals 17 residues. The germline gives CDR1 SNHLY, CDR2 FYNNEI. V was trimmed by 4 bases and J by 2 bases, leaving 17 bases between them. CDR3: CASSGDRGGLNTGELFF. CDR3 nucleotide sequence: TGTGCCAGCAGTGGCGACCGAGGGGGACTTAACACCGGGGAGCTGTTTTTT.

This clonotype was found many times. The rearrangement uses TRBV2 and TRBJ1-4; D is unclear. The V and J ends lost 3 bases and 8 bases respectively, with 13 bases between them. Germline V gene data show CDR1 as SNHLY and CDR2 as FYNNEI. This CDR3 contains 14 residues. CDR3 nucleotide sequence: TGTGCCAGCAGTGAGTTCGGGAATCGCGAAAAACTGTTTTTT. It is translated as CASSEFGNREKLFF.

This clonotype showed up just a few times. V is TRBV3-1 and J is TRBJ2-7, with TRBD1 matching 9 bases. V was pared by 4 bases and J by 5 bases, with 6 bases of the junction left unmatched. The CDR3 consists of 14 residues. CDR1 LGHDT and CDR2 YNNKEL come from the germline V gene (reference sequence). The CDR3 spells CASSPGQGFDEQYF. DNA for the CDR3: TGTGCCAGCAGCCCGGGACAGGGCTTTGACGAGCAGTACTTC.

This chain links TRBV9 with TRBJ1-1; no clear D gene. V was shortened by 0 bases and J by 3 bases, with 9 bases between the two germline ends. Per the germline V gene, CDR1 is SGDLS and CDR2 is YYNGEE. This CDR3 has 14 amino acids. This CDR3 is CASSVAGLDTEAFF. CDR3 bases: TGTGCCAGCAGCGTAGCCGGACTGGACACTGAAGCTTTCTTT.

The CDR3 DNA sequence: TGTGCCAGCAGTTTCCCTACAGGGATAACGGGGGCCAACGTCCTGACTTTC. Translation gives CASSFPTGITGANVLTF. The chain joins TRBV28 to TRBJ2-6; a weak D match, TRBD1 (6 bases). The CDR3 is made up of 17 amino acids. V dropped 3 bases and J dropped 4 bases, with 16 bases sitting between them. Germline V lookup: CDR1 MDHEN, CDR2 SYDVKM.

The table lists this clonotype with many counts. The chain links TRBV7-9 to TRBJ2-5; D remains ambiguous. V lost 4 bases to trimming and J lost 4 bases, with 13 bases between them. From germline, CDR1 is SEHNR and CDR2 FQNEAQ (reference sequence). The CDR3 consists of 14 residues. CDR3 protein: CASSSLLESETQYF. In DNA form, the CDR3 reads TGTGCCAGCAGCTCCCTGCTAGAATCAGAGACCCAGTACTTC.